This is a list of T cell receptor beta chains from one sample in a study of lymphopenia after photon versus proton radiotherapy. TCRdb's table, derived via immunoSEQ multiplex PCR, lists solely in-frame clones and lacks some. The profile shows about 83,000 clones, around 88% of them singletons. The material was peripheral blood, obtained from a patient treated with proton-based radiotherapy. The receptors derive from a man aged 60-69 years with pancreatic cancer. Both conserved end residues are part of each CDR3. A D gene is named only where the DNA matches it firmly. A row's size may be missing; if present it is once, few, many or a size class.

v_call	j_call	d_call	clone_size	cdr3_aa	cdr3_nt
TRBV18	TRBJ2-6	TRBD1	-	CASSPSTGSRSGANVLTF	TGTGCCAGCTCACCCTCGACAGGGTCCCGATCTGGGGCCAACGTCCTGACTTTC
TRBV5-1	TRBJ2-2	-	few	CASSLPQTTGELFF	TGCGCCAGCAGCTTACCACAGACCACCGGGGAGCTGTTTTTT
TRBV18	TRBJ1-5	-	-	CASSNGGRVSNQPQHF	TGTGCCAGCTCAAACGGCGGGCGGGTTAGCAATCAGCCCCAGCATTTT
TRBV28	TRBJ2-4	TRBD2	-	CASSTGRGYIQYF	TGTGCCAGCAGTACCGGGAGGGGATACATTCAGTACTTC
TRBV6-4	TRBJ2-7	-	-	CASSDPGTPYEQYF	TGTGCCAGCAGTGACCCCGGGACACCTTACGAGCAGTACTTC
TRBV15	TRBJ2-1	-	-	CATSRTGGEQFF	TGTGCCACCAGCAGGACAGGCGGCGAGCAGTTCTTC
TRBV6-5	TRBJ2-7	-	-	CASSYQRGSSYEQYF	TGTGCCAGCAGCTACCAGAGAGGGAGCTCCTACGAGCAGTACTTC
TRBV20-1	TRBJ2-1	-	-	CSVPGQYQQFF	TGCAGTGTCCCGGGGCAGTATCAGCAGTTCTTC
TRBV5-8	TRBJ2-7	-	-	CASTAIGRERWGFYEQYF	TGTGCCAGCACCGCGATAGGCAGGGAGCGTTGGGGATTCTACGAGCAGTACTTC
TRBV6-1	TRBJ1-5	-	-	CASSDLRTGNQPQHF	TGTGCCAGCAGTGACCTCCGGACAGGCAATCAGCCCCAGCATTTT
TRBV30	TRBJ1-4	-	-	CAWRGGPRPNEKLFF	TGTGCCTGGAGGGGGGGACCGCGCCCTAATGAAAAACTGTTTTTT
TRBV6-5	TRBJ2-2	TRBD2	-	CASSFSSGANTGELFF	TGTGCCAGCAGTTTTTCAAGCGGGGCGAACACCGGGGAGCTGTTTTTT
TRBV29-1	TRBJ1-2	-	-	CSVDWGFSGYTF	TGCAGCGTTGATTGGGGGTTTTCTGGCTACACCTTC
TRBV4-1	TRBJ2-3	-	-	CASSHKTRSTTDTQYF	TGCGCCAGCAGCCACAAGACTAGATCTACCACAGATACGCAGTATTTT
TRBV5-1	TRBJ2-6	-	-	CASSHGLERAGANVLTF	TGCGCCAGCAGCCACGGACTGGAAAGAGCTGGGGCCAACGTCCTGACTTTC
TRBV7-8	TRBJ2-1	TRBD2	-	CASSLTSGRAYNEQFF	TGTGCCAGCAGCTTAACGAGCGGGAGGGCATACAATGAGCAGTTCTTC
TRBV6-4	TRBJ2-3	-	-	CASILTGFTDTQYF	TGTGCCAGCATCCTGACAGGATTCACAGATACGCAGTATTTT
TRBV5-8	TRBJ1-3	-	-	CASSLGRGNTIYF	TGTGCCAGCAGCTTGGGCCGAGGGAACACCATATATTTT
TRBV6-5	TRBJ1-2	TRBD1	-	CASSFDRGGNYGYTF	TGTGCCAGCAGTTTTGACAGGGGCGGTAACTATGGCTACACCTTC
TRBV4-3	TRBJ2-3	TRBD1	-	CASSQATGADTQYF	TGCGCCAGCAGCCAAGCAACAGGGGCAGATACGCAGTATTTT
TRBV4-3	TRBJ2-7	-	-	CASSPTAIRNYEQYF	TGCGCCAGCAGCCCTACGGCCATTCGAAACTACGAGCAGTACTTC
TRBV28	TRBJ1-5	-	once	CASIFSGGRNQPQHF	TGTGCCAGCATTTTCTCGGGGGGCCGCAATCAGCCCCAGCATTTT
TRBV15	TRBJ2-5	-	once	CATSRYKKETQYF	TGTGCCACCAGCAGATATAAGAAAGAGACCCAGTACTTC
TRBV10-3	TRBJ2-1	TRBD1	-	CAISTRDRGHNEQFF	TGTGCCATCTCAACCCGGGACAGAGGGCACAATGAGCAGTTCTTC
TRBV4-2	TRBJ2-2	TRBD2	-	CASSQQDLAGTGELFF	TGTGCCAGCAGCCAACAGGACTTAGCGGGAACCGGGGAGCTGTTTTTT
TRBV7-9	TRBJ2-7	-	-	CASSLGQTHYEQYF	TGTGCCAGCAGCTTAGGACAGACCCACTACGAGCAGTACTTC
TRBV4-2	TRBJ2-5	-	-	CASSQGGWAGSQETQYF	TGTGCCAGCAGCCAAGGGGGCTGGGCGGGGTCCCAAGAGACCCAGTACTTC
TRBV18	TRBJ2-1	-	-	CASSPVLINEQFF	TGTGCCAGCTCACCGGTCCTCATCAATGAGCAGTTCTTC
TRBV7-2	TRBJ2-1	-	-	CASSLVQVEQFF	TGTGCCAGCAGCTTAGTTCAGGTTGAGCAGTTCTTC
TRBV7-8	TRBJ1-1	-	-	CASSPGTPEAFF	TGTGCCAGCAGCCCAGGTACACCTGAAGCTTTCTTT
TRBV4-2	TRBJ2-2	-	once	CASSQARVRDTGELFF	TGTGCCAGCAGCCAAGCTAGGGTTAGGGACACCGGGGAGCTGTTTTTT
TRBV4-1	TRBJ2-7	-	-	CASSQDPGSYEQYF	TGCGCCAGCAGCCAAGATCCAGGCTCCTACGAGCAGTACTTC
TRBV18	TRBJ2-5	-	once	CASSPTRGEETQYF	TGTGCCAGCTCACCCACGAGGGGGGAAGAGACCCAGTACTTC
TRBV27	TRBJ2-1	TRBD1	-	CASSPDRGLYNEQFF	TGTGCCAGCAGCCCTGACAGGGGGCTGTACAATGAGCAGTTCTTC
TRBV9	TRBJ1-4	TRBD1	-	CASSVAPIGQGDEKLFF	TGTGCCAGCAGCGTAGCCCCTATAGGACAGGGGGATGAAAAACTGTTTTTT
TRBV5-1	TRBJ1-1	-	-	CASSLVGSGTEAFF	TGCGCCAGCAGCTTGGTAGGGTCCGGAACTGAAGCTTTCTTT
TRBV5-1	TRBJ1-5	-	-	CASSLEGYPPFPQHF	TGCGCCAGCAGCTTGGAGGGGTACCCCCCATTCCCCCAGCATTTT
TRBV25-1	TRBJ2-5	-	-	CASRSTGPWETQYF	TGTGCCAGCCGGTCGACAGGACCGTGGGAGACCCAGTACTTC
TRBV7-6	TRBJ2-2	TRBD2	once	CASSSLTGGTANTGELFF	TGTGCCAGCAGCTCCTTAACGGGGGGGACGGCGAACACCGGGGAGCTGTTTTTT
TRBV4-1	TRBJ2-4	-	-	CASSQTDTSRGIQYF	TGCGCCAGCAGCCAAACCGACACTAGCCGGGGCATTCAGTACTTC
TRBV28	TRBJ2-7	TRBD1	-	CASSLLGTGDSYEQYF	TGTGCCAGCAGTTTATTAGGGACAGGGGACTCCTACGAGCAGTACTTC
TRBV25-1	TRBJ1-6	-	-	CASSDVRGSPLHF	TGTGCCAGCAGTGATGTCAGGGGTTCACCCCTCCACTTT
TRBV6-1	TRBJ1-5	-	-	CASRGAYSNQPQHF	TGTGCCAGCCGGGGGGCTTATAGCAATCAGCCCCAGCATTTT
TRBV2	TRBJ2-1	TRBD2	-	CASSLAGGGREQFF	TGTGCCAGCAGTCTAGCGGGAGGAGGGCGCGAGCAGTTCTTC
TRBV23-1	TRBJ1-2	-	-	CASSHNGYTF	TGCGCCAGCAGTCATAATGGCTACACCTTC
TRBV4-1	TRBJ2-1	TRBD2	-	CASSPRDYSYNEQFF	TGCGCCAGCAGCCCACGGGACTACTCCTACAATGAGCAGTTCTTC
TRBV5-1	TRBJ2-1	-	-	CASSSSGTSYNEQFF	TGCGCCAGCAGCTCCTCAGGGACTTCCTACAATGAGCAGTTCTTC
TRBV19	TRBJ2-1	TRBD2	-	CASSTSGLAGCEQFF	TGTGCCAGTAGTACCTCGGGACTAGCGGGATGTGAGCAGTTCTTC
TRBV5-1	TRBJ1-1	TRBD1	-	CASRDRGLQFEAFF	TGCGCCAGCAGGGACAGGGGCCTACAATTTGAAGCTTTCTTT
TRBV19	TRBJ2-1	TRBD1	-	CASSIGGTGFYNEQFF	TGTGCCAGTAGTATAGGTGGGACAGGGTTCTACAATGAGCAGTTCTTC
TRBV30	TRBJ2-7	TRBD1	-	CAWSDGQGFHEQYF	TGTGCCTGGTCCGATGGACAGGGGTTCCACGAGCAGTACTTC
TRBV28	TRBJ1-5	-	few	CAGESPGLPQHF	TGTGCCGGCGAGTCCCCGGGCCTGCCCCAGCATTTT
TRBV2	TRBJ1-2	-	-	CASSQGPLYGYTF	TGTGCCAGCAGTCAGGGACCGCTCTATGGCTACACCTTC
TRBV6-6	TRBJ1-1	-	-	CASTPIMNTEAFF	TGTGCCAGCACCCCTATCATGAACACTGAAGCTTTCTTT
TRBV9	TRBJ2-1	-	-	CASSVARDTGYNEQFF	TGTGCCAGCAGCGTAGCCCGGGACACGGGCTACAATGAGCAGTTCTTC
TRBV5-1	TRBJ2-7	TRBD1	-	CASSRDRVHEQYF	TGCGCCAGCAGCCGGGACAGGGTACACGAGCAGTACTTC
TRBV5-1	TRBJ2-3	TRBD2	-	CASSFRPSGEITDTQYF	TGCGCCAGCAGCTTCCGGCCTAGCGGAGAAATCACAGATACGCAGTATTTT
TRBV2	TRBJ2-7	TRBD1	-	CASRRETGQGYEQYF	TGTGCCAGCAGGAGGGAGACCGGACAGGGCTACGAGCAGTACTTC